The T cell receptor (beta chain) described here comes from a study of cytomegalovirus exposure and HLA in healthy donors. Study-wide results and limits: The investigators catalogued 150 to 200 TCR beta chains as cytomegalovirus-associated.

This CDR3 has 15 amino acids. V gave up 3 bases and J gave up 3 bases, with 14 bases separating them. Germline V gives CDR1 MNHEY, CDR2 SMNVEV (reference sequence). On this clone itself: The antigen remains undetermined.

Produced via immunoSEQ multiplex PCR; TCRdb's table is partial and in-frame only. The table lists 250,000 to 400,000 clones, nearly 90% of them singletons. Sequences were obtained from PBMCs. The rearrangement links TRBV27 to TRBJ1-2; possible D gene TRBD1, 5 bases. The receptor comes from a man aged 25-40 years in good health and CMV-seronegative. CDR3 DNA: TGTGCCAGCAGTTTCATAGGGGATAAGTACTATGGCTACACCTTC. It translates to CASSFIGDKYYGYTF.